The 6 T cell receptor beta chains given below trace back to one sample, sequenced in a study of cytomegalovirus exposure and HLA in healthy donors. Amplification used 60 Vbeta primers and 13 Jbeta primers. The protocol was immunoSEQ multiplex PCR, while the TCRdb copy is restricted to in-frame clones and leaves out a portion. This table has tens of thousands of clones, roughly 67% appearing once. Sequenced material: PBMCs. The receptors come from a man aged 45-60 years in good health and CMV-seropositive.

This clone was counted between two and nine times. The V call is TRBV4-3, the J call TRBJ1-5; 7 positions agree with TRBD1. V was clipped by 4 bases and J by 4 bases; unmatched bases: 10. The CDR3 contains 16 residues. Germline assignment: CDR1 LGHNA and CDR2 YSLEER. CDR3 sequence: CASSLSRDSRNQPQHF. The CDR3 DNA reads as TGCGCCAGCAGCCTTTCCCGGGACAGTCGGAATCAGCCCCAGCATTTT.

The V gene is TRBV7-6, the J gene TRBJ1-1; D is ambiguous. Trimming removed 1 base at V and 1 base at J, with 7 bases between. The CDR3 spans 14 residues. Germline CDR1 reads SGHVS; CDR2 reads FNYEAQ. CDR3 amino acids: CASSLDNPNTEAFF. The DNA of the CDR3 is TGTGCCAGCAGCTTAGACAACCCGAACACTGAAGCTTTCTTT.

The DNA for the CDR3 is TGTGCCAGCGAAGGAGGGAACGAGCAGTACTTC. Its protein product is CASEGGNEQYF. The chain uses TRBV5-4 and TRBJ2-7; D might be TRBD2 (6 bases). Trimming cost V 7 bases and J 5 bases, with 10 bases left between them. The germline CDR1 and CDR2 sequences are SGHNT and YYREEE (reference sequence). This CDR3 spans 11 amino acids. Complete variable domain (other parts from reference TRBV5-4 and TRBJ2-7): ETGVTQSPTHLIKTRGQQVTLRCSSQSGHNTVSWYQQALGQGPQFIFQYYREEENGRGNFPPRFSGLQFPNYSSELNVNALELDDSALYLCASEGGNEQYFGPGTRLTVT.

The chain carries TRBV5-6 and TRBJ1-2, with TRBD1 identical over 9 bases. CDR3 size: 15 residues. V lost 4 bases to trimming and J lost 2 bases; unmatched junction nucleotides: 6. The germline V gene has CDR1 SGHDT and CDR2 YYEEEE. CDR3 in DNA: TGTGCCAGCAGCCTGGGGGACAGGGCCAACTATGGCTACACCTTC. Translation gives CASSLGDRANYGYTF.

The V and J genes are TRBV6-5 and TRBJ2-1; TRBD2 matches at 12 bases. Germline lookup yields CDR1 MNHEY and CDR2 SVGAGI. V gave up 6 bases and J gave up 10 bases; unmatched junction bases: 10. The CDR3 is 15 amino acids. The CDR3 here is CASSSGLAGGHEQFF. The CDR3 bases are TGTGCCAGCAGCTCGGGGCTAGCGGGGGGGCACGAGCAGTTCTTC.

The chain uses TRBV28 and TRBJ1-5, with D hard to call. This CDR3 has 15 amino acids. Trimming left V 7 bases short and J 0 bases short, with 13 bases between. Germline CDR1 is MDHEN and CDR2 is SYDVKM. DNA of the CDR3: TGTGCCAGCATTCCTCTTGGCAGTAGCAATCAGCCCCAGCATTTT. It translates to CASIPLGSSNQPQHF.